This T cell receptor (beta chain) originates from a study of CD4 T cells in relation to SARS-CoV-2 and coronaviruses. The table came from immunoSEQ multiplex PCR; TCRdb's copy has only in-frame clones and leaves some out. Of 20,000 to 25,000 clones in the sample, approximately 76% are singletons; the top ten hold around 12%. CD4+ T cells from unexposed donors were obtained before the COVID-19 pandemic (2011-2018). Isolation of CD4+ T cells took place after nine to ten days in culture. This clone was recorded once. Its antigen is undetermined. Sequencing used CD4+ T cells from PBMCs, cultured in vitro. The sequence was collected from a human donor in good health.

This chain's CDR3 is CASSLGTADYEQYF. CDR3 in DNA: TGCGCCAGCAGCTTAGGGACAGCCGACTACGAGCAGTACTTC. This chain uses TRBV5-1 with TRBJ2-7, with TRBD1 identical over 7 bases. The CDR3 sequence is 14 residues long. V was clipped by 2 bases and J by 3 bases; unmatched bases: 5. The germline gives CDR1 SGHRS, CDR2 YFSETQ.